This record looks at one T cell receptor beta chain sequence and its context. Its antigen is as yet unknown. Germline V gene sequence: CDR1 LGHNA, CDR2 YNFKEQ. Losses at the gene ends were 8 bases for V and 2 bases for J; bases not matched to a gene: 8. The CDR3 sequence is 15 residues long. TCRdb re-called the RT-PCR reads with MiXCR, one entry per CDR3 protein. The data hold approximately 520,000 distinct CDR3 sequences, with 25% observed a single time. The data were taken from a study of response to subunit inactivated influenza vaccine. Study-level results: The authors suggested that every seasonal influenza vaccination recruits few new T cells.

The sequence came from a man aged 50-59 years who received an inactivated influenza vaccine. This chain joins TRBV4-2 and TRBJ2-3, with 9 positions matching TRBD1. Sequenced here: CD4+ T cells sorted from PBMCs, sampled approximately 5 days after vaccination. DNA for the CDR3: TGTGCCAGCGAAGTGGGACAGGGACCCACAGATACGCAGTATTTT. Translation: CASEVGQGPTDTQYF.